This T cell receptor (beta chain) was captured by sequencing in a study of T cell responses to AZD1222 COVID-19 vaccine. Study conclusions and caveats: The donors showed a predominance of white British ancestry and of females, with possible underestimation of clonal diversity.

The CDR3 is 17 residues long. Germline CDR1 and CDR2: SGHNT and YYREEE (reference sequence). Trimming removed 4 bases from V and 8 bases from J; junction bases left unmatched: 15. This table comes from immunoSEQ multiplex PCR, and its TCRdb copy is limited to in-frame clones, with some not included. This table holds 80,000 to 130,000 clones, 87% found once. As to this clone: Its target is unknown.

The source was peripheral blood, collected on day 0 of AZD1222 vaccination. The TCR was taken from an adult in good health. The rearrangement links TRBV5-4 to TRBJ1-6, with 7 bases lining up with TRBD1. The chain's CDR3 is CASSPGLAGQRDSPLHF. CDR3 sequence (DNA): TGTGCCAGCAGCCCGGGGCTGGCGGGACAGCGAGATTCACCCCTCCACTTT.